These T cell receptor beta chains were read from a single sample in a study of cytomegalovirus exposure and HLA in healthy donors. The protocol was immunoSEQ multiplex PCR, while the TCRdb copy is restricted to in-frame clones and leaves out a portion. The table lists some 110,000 clones. Sequenced input: PBMCs. All receptors derive from a man aged 25 to 40 in good health and CMV-seronegative. Both conserved end residues are part of each CDR3. D genes are given only for firm matches.

J | V | D | CDR3 | DNA
TRBJ2-3 | TRBV4-2 | - | CASSPAGTSTDTQYF | TGTGCCAGCAGCCCTGCCGGGACTAGCACAGATACGCAGTATTTT
TRBJ2-7 | TRBV5-1 | TRBD1 | CASSLPPGQGAYEQYF | TGCGCCAGCAGCTTACCTCCGGGACAGGGCGCGTACGAGCAGTACTTC
TRBJ1-2 | TRBV5-6 | - | CASSLETGNYGYTF | TGTGCCAGCAGCTTGGAAACAGGGAACTATGGCTACACCTTC
TRBJ2-2 | TRBV25-1 | TRBD1 | CASSEWDSYTGELFF | TGTGCCAGCAGTGAATGGGACAGTTACACCGGGGAGCTGTTTTTT
TRBJ2-3 | TRBV7-2 | TRBD1 | CASSLTGQGTDTQYF | TGTGCCAGCAGCTTAACGGGACAGGGCACAGATACGCAGTATTTT
TRBJ2-5 | TRBV9 | TRBD2 | CASSVVVAGGLETQYF | TGTGCCAGCAGCGTAGTAGTAGCGGGGGGGCTTGAGACCCAGTACTTC
TRBJ1-2 | TRBV13 | - | CASSLGRGVNYGYTF | TGTGCCAGCAGCTTAGGCCGGGGGGTAAACTATGGCTACACCTTC
TRBJ1-1 | TRBV2 | - | CASSEKGGGHPAGEAFF | TGTGCCAGCAGTGAAAAGGGCGGGGGGCATCCGGCCGGAGAAGCTTTCTTT
TRBJ2-7 | TRBV7-9 | TRBD2 | CASSLVAGGKYEQYF | TGTGCCAGCAGCTTAGTGGCGGGGGGCAAATACGAGCAGTACTTC
TRBJ2-7 | TRBV29-1 | TRBD1 | CSFSGTGYEQYF | TGCAGTTTTTCCGGGACAGGCTACGAGCAGTACTTC
TRBJ1-1 | TRBV11-3 | - | CASSFNSMNTEAFF | TGTGCCAGCAGCTTTAACTCCATGAACACTGAAGCTTTCTTT
TRBJ2-1 | TRBV19 | TRBD2 | CASTVAGGSYNEQFF | TGTGCCAGTACCGTAGCGGGGGGGTCCTACAATGAGCAGTTCTTC
TRBJ1-2 | TRBV5-6 | - | CASSLGRGGTGYGYTF | TGTGCCAGCAGCTTGGGCAGGGGAGGGACGGGCTATGGCTACACCTTC
TRBJ1-6 | TRBV28 | - | CALRGGLGNSPLHF | TGTGCCCTAAGGGGGGGGCTCGGGAATTCACCCCTCCACTTT
TRBJ2-5 | TRBV2 | TRBD2 | CASSERASGAQETQYF | TGTGCCAGCAGTGAAAGGGCTAGCGGGGCCCAAGAGACCCAGTACTTC
TRBJ2-7 | TRBV5-1 | - | CASNLLQGSEQYF | TGCGCCAGCAACTTGTTACAGGGTTCCGAGCAGTACTTC
TRBJ1-1 | TRBV27 | - | CASGYRVNTEAFF | TGTGCCAGCGGCTACAGGGTGAACACTGAAGCTTTCTTT
TRBJ2-3 | TRBV5-6 | TRBD1 | CASSLFTGVKDTQYF | TGTGCCAGCAGCTTGTTCACAGGGGTGAAAGATACGCAGTATTTT
TRBJ2-3 | TRBV5-6 | TRBD2 | CASSLIAGVTDTQYF | TGTGCCAGCAGCTTGATAGCGGGTGTCACAGATACGCAGTATTTT
TRBJ1-4 | TRBV6-5 | - | CASRKTPATNEKLFF | TGTGCCAGCAGGAAGACACCTGCAACTAATGAAAAACTGTTTTTT
TRBJ1-5 | TRBV6-6 | - | CASSYSEGRRSQPQHF | TGTGCCAGCAGTTACTCTGAGGGTCGGAGGAGTCAGCCCCAGCATTTT
TRBJ1-6 | TRBV7-2 | - | CASGGGGSWSPLHF | TGTGCCAGCGGGGGGGGTGGGAGCTGGTCACCCCTCCACTTT
TRBJ1-1 | TRBV7-2 | - | CASSLMAGVAFF | TGTGCCAGCAGCTTAATGGCCGGGGTGGCTTTCTTT
TRBJ1-1 | TRBV10-3 | TRBD1 | CASSRDRGRRAFF | TGTGCCTCATCCCGGGACAGGGGGCGCCGGGCTTTCTTT
TRBJ2-1 | TRBV30 | - | CAWSVFLGGNEQFF | TGTGCCTGGAGTGTTTTTCTGGGGGGCAATGAGCAGTTCTTC
TRBJ1-3 | TRBV7-2 | - | CASSLVVGEGGNTIYF | TGTGCCAGCAGCTTAGTTGTGGGGGAGGGTGGAAACACCATATATTTT
TRBJ2-1 | TRBV7-3 | TRBD2 | CASGAGGHGEQFF | TGTGCCAGTGGAGCGGGGGGGCATGGCGAGCAGTTCTTC
TRBJ1-1 | TRBV30 | TRBD1 | CAWNEGAKAFF | TGTGCCTGGAACGAGGGGGCGAAAGCTTTCTTT
TRBJ1-1 | TRBV27 | - | CASTQRGGGTEAFF | TGTGCCAGCACCCAGAGGGGAGGCGGCACTGAAGCTTTCTTT
TRBJ2-5 | TRBV10-3 | - | CAISAPGVSETQYF | TGTGCCATCTCGGCACCCGGGGTATCGGAGACCCAGTACTTC
TRBJ2-3 | TRBV27 | TRBD1 | CASTRTGSVNTQYF | TGTGCCAGCACCCGGACAGGGTCCGTGAATACGCAGTATTTT
TRBJ2-5 | TRBV7-2 | - | CASSLRGGPVQETQYF | TGTGCCAGCAGCTTACGCGGGGGCCCCGTACAAGAGACCCAGTACTTC
TRBJ1-1 | TRBV5-6 | - | CASSLGLGGINTEAFF | TGTGCCAGCAGCTTGGGCCTCGGGGGGATTAACACTGAAGCTTTCTTT
TRBJ1-4 | TRBV29-1 | TRBD1 | CSVGGQGATNEKLFF | TGCAGCGTTGGGGGACAGGGGGCAACTAATGAAAAACTGTTTTTT
TRBJ1-2 | TRBV6-6 | - | CASSFDRDGYTF | TGTGCCAGCAGTTTCGACAGAGATGGCTACACCTTC
TRBJ2-7 | TRBV25-1 | TRBD1 | CASRTGTGLDEQYF | TGTGCCAGCAGGACCGGGACAGGGCTTGACGAGCAGTACTTC
TRBJ2-5 | TRBV4-2 | TRBD2 | CASSQPGLEATQYF | TGTGCCAGCAGCCAACCGGGACTAGAGGCGACCCAGTACTTC
TRBJ2-7 | TRBV6-5 | - | CASSYVAGRNEQYF | TGTGCCAGCAGTTATGTGGCAGGGCGGAACGAGCAGTACTTC
TRBJ2-7 | TRBV7-9 | TRBD1 | CASRRGQGVRQYF | TGTGCCAGCAGGCGGGGACAGGGGGTCCGGCAGTACTTC
TRBJ2-1 | TRBV4-2 | - | CASSQEMARGGNEQFF | TGTGCCAGCAGCCAAGAGATGGCTAGGGGGGGCAATGAGCAGTTCTTC
TRBJ2-7 | TRBV11-2 | - | CASSPYTYEQYF | TGTGCCAGCAGCCCCTATACCTACGAGCAGTACTTC
TRBJ1-1 | TRBV28 | - | CASRSNEPSQITEAFF | TGTGCCAGCAGGTCAAATGAACCGAGCCAAATCACTGAAGCTTTCTTT
TRBJ1-2 | TRBV28 | - | CASRGGPTGYTF | TGTGCCAGCAGGGGGGGACCGACTGGCTACACCTTC
TRBJ1-1 | TRBV6-6 | TRBD1 | CASRGTGTAPGAFF | TGTGCCAGCAGAGGGACCGGGACAGCACCTGGAGCTTTCTTT
TRBJ1-1 | TRBV19 | - | CATTPQRRTAGGAFF | TGTGCCACCACACCCCAAAGGCGGACAGCCGGGGGGGCTTTCTTT
TRBJ2-7 | TRBV5-1 | TRBD1 | CASSSGQGGGTEQYF | TGCGCCAGCAGCTCCGGACAGGGAGGAGGTACCGAGCAGTACTTC
TRBJ2-1 | TRBV5-1 | TRBD2 | CASSLLAGGNNEQFF | TGCGCCAGCAGCTTACTAGCGGGGGGGAACAATGAGCAGTTCTTC
TRBJ1-5 | TRBV19 | - | CASSIGPLERGPWDQPQHF | TGTGCCAGTAGTATAGGCCCCCTTGAAAGGGGCCCGTGGGATCAGCCCCAGCATTTT
TRBJ2-1 | TRBV5-1 | - | CASSLDSSTSYNEQFF | TGCGCCAGCAGCTTAGACAGCAGTACCTCCTACAATGAGCAGTTCTTC
TRBJ1-1 | TRBV5-6 | - | CASSAGVTEAFF | TGTGCCAGCAGCGCGGGGGTCACTGAAGCTTTCTTT
TRBJ2-7 | TRBV19 | TRBD2 | CASQGSAGLGAYEQYF | TGTGCCAGTCAAGGATCAGCGGGGCTCGGGGCCTACGAGCAGTACTTC
TRBJ2-3 | TRBV5-6 | TRBD2 | CASSHGLAVVYF | TGTGCCAGCAGCCACGGACTAGCAGTTGTGTATTTT
TRBJ2-7 | TRBV5-1 | TRBD1 | CASSLGGQTYEQYF | TGCGCCAGCAGCTTGGGGGGACAGACCTACGAGCAGTACTTC
TRBJ2-4 | TRBV27 | TRBD1 | CASRAGGSNIQYF | TGTGCCAGCAGGGCAGGGGGCTCAAACATTCAGTACTTC
TRBJ2-2 | TRBV2 | - | CASSERVGRGNTGELFF | TGTGCCAGCAGTGAAAGGGTGGGGAGAGGGAACACCGGGGAGCTGTTTTTT
TRBJ2-5 | TRBV2 | - | CASSSARGSQETQYF | TGTGCCAGCAGTAGCGCCAGGGGTTCCCAAGAGACCCAGTACTTC
TRBJ2-1 | TRBV6-5 | - | CASISQGGEQFF | TGTGCCAGCATCTCACAGGGCGGGGAGCAGTTCTTC
TRBJ2-5 | TRBV5-1 | - | CASTPSGFETQYF | TGCGCCAGCACTCCCTCGGGGTTCGAGACCCAGTACTTC